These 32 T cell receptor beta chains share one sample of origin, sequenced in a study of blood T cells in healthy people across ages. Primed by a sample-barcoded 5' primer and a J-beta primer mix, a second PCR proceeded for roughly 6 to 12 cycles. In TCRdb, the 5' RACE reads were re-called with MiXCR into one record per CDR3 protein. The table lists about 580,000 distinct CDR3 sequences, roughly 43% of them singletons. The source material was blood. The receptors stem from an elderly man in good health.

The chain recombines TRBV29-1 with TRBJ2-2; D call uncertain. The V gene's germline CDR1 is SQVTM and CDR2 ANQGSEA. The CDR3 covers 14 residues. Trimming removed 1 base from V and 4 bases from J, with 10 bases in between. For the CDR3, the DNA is TGCAGCGTTGAAGGTGATCAGACCACCGGGGAGCTGTTTTTT. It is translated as CSVEGDQTTGELFF.

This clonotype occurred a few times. This CDR3 reads CASSEWTAPMETQYF. The CDR3 DNA follows: TGTGCCAGCAGTGAATGGACAGCTCCTATGGAGACCCAGTACTTC. The genes are TRBV6-1 and TRBJ2-5, with D perhaps TRBD1 (6 bases). This CDR3 spans 15 amino acids. Germline lookup yields CDR1 MNHNS and CDR2 SASEGT. Trimming cost V 2 bases and J 5 bases, with 15 bases left between them.

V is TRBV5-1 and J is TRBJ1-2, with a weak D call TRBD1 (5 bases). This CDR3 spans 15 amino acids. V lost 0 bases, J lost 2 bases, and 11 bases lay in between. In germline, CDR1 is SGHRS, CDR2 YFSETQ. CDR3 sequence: CASSLDQGINYGYTF. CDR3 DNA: TGCGCCAGCAGCTTGGATCAGGGAATCAACTATGGCTACACCTTC.

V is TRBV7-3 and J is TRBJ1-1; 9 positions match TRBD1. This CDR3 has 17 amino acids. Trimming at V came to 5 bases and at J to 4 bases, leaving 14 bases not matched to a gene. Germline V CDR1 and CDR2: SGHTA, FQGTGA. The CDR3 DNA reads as TGTGCCAGCAGCCCGACGGGGACAGGGATGAGAGGCACTGAAGCTTTCTTT. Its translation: CASSPTGTGMRGTEAFF.

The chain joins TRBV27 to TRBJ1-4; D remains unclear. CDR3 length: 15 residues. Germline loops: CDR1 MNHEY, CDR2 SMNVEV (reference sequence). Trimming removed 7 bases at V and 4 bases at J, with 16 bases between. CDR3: CASKPGQVVNEKLFF. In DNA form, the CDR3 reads TGTGCCAGCAAACCCGGTCAGGTTGTTAATGAAAAACTGTTTTTT.

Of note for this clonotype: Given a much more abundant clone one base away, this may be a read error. The CDR3 here is CASSYSRSSLAVFNEQFF. The CDR3 DNA reads as TGTGCCAGCAGTTACTCAAGGTCGAGTCTAGCGGTCTTTAATGAGCAGTTCTTC. The J gene is TRBJ2-1, the V gene TRBV6-5; TRBD2 matches at 7 bases. The ends lost 0 bases at V and 7 bases at J; junction bases unmatched: 15. The germline V gene encodes CDR1 MNHEY and CDR2 SVGAGI. The CDR3 is 18 residues long.

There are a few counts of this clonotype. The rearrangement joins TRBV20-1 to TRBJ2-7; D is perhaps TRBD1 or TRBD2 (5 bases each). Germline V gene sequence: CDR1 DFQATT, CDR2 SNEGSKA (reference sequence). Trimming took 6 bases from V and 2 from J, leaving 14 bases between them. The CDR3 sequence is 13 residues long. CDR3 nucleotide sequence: TGCAGTGCAGCCCGGGACGGTACCTACGAGCAGTACTTC. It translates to CSAARDGTYEQYF.

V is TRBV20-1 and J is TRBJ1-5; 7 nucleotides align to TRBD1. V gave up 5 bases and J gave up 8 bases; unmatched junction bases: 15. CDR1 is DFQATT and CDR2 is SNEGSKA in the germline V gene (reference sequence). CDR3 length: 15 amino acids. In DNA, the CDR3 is TGCAGTGCTGCCCCGGCGCAGGGGGTCAAGGAGCCCCAGCATTTT. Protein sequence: CSAAPAQGVKEPQHF.

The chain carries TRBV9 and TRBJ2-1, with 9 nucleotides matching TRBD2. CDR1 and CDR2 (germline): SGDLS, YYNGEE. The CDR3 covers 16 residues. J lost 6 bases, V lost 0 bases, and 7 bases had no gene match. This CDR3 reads CASSVGGRALSNEQFF. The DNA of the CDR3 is TGTGCCAGCAGCGTAGGCGGGAGGGCCTTAAGCAATGAGCAGTTCTTC. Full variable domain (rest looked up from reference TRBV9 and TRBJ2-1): DSGVTQTPKHLITATGQRVTLRCSPRSGDLSVYWYQQSLDQGLQFLIQYYNGEERAKGNILERFSAQQFPDLHSELNLSSLELGDSALYFCASSVGGRALSNEQFFGPGTRLTVL.

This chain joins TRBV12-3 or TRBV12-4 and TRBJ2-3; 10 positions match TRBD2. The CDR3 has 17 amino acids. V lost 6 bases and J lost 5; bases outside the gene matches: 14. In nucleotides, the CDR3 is TGTGCCAGCAGGGGATCTGTAGCGGGAGGAGACATAGATACGCAGTATTTT. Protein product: CASRGSVAGGDIDTQYF.

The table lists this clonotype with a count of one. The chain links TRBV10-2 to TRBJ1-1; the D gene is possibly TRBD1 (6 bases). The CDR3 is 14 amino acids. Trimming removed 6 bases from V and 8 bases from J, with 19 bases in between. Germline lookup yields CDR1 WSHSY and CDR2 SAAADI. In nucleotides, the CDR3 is TGCGCCAGCAGCAAATCAGGGGATTTGCCCGAAGCTTTCTTT. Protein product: CASSKSGDLPEAFF.

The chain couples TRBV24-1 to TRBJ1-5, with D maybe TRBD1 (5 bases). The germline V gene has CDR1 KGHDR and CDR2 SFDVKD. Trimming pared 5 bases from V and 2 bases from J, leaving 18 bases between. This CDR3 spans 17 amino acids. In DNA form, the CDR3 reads TGTGCCACCAGTGGGGGACCAGAAGGGTCCGGCAATCAGCCCCAGCATTTT. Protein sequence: CATSGGPEGSGNQPQHF.

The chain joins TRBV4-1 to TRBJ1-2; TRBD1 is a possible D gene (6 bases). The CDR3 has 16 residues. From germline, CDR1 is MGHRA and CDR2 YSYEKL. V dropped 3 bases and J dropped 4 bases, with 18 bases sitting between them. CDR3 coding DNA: TGCGCCAGCAGCCAGGGGGGGGCACGAAGAACCTATGGCTACACCTTC. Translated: CASSQGGARRTYGYTF.

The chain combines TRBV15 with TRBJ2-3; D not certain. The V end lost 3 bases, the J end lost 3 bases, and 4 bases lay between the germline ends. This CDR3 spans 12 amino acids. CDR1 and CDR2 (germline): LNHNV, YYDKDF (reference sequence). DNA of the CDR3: TGTGCCACCAGCAGTTTGACAGATACGCAGTATTTT. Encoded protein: CATSSLTDTQYF. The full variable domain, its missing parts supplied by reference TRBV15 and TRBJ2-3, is DAMVIQNPRYQVTQFGKPVTLSCSQTLNHNVMYWYQQKSSQAPKLLFHYYDKDFNNEADTPDNFQSRRPNTSFCFLDIRSPGLGDTAMYLCATSSLTDTQYFGPGTRLTVL.

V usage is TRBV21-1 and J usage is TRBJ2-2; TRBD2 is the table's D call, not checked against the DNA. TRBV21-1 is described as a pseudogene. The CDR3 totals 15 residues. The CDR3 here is CASSKGTGNTGELFF. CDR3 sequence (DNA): TGTGCCAGCAGCAAAGGGACTGGGAACACCGGGGAGCTGTTTTTT.

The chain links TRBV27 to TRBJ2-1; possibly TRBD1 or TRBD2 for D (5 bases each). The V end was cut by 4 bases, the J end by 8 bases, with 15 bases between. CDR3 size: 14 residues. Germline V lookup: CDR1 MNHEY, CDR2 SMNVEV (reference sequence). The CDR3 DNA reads TGTGCCAGCAGTTCAAGGGACCGACACGATGAGCAGTTCTTC. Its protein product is CASSSRDRHDEQFF.

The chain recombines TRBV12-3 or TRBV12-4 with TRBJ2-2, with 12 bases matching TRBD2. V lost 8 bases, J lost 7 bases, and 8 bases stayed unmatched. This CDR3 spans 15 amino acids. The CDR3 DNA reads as TGTGCCAGCCGCCTAGCGGGGGGGCGCGGCGGGGAGCTGTTTTTT. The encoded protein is CASRLAGGRGGELFF.

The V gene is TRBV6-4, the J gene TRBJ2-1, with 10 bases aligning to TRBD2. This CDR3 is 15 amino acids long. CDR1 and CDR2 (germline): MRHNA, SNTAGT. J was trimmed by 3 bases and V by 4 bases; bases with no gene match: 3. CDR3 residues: CASSVAGGLYNEQFF. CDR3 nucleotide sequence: TGTGCCAGCAGTGTAGCGGGAGGTCTCTACAATGAGCAGTTCTTC.

The CDR3 region has the DNA TGCAGTGCTCCCCCCCCGTTGGGAGGCTACAATGAGCAGTTCTTC. This gives the protein CSAPPPLGGYNEQFF. This chain uses TRBV20-1 with TRBJ2-1; TRBD2 is a possible D gene (6 bases). The length of the CDR3 is 15 residues. Germline loops: CDR1 DFQATT, CDR2 SNEGSKA (reference sequence). The V and J ends lost 5 bases and 3 bases respectively, with 17 bases between them.

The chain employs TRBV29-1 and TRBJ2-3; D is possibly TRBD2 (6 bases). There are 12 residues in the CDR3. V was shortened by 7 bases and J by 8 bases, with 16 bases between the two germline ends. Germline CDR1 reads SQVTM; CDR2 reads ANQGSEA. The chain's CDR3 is CSGGGMVGTQYF. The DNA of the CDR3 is TGCAGCGGGGGCGGGATGGTGGGTACGCAGTATTTT.

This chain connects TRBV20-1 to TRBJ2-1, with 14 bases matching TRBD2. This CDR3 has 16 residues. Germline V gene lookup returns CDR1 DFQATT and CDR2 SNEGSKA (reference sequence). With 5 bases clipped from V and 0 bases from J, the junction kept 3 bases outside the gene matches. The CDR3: CSAPGTSGSSYNEQFF. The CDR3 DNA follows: TGCAGTGCTCCCGGGACTAGCGGGAGCTCCTACAATGAGCAGTTCTTC.

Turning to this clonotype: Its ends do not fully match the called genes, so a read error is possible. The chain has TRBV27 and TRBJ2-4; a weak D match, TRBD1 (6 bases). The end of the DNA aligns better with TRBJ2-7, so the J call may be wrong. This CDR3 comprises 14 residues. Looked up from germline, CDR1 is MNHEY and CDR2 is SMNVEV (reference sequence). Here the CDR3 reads CTSSATSRGYEQYF. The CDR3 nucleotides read TGTACCAGCAGTGCAACCTCTAGGGGGTACGAGCAGTACTTC.

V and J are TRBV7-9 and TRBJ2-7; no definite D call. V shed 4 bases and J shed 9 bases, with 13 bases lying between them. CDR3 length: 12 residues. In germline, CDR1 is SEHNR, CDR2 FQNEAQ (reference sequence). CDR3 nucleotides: TGTGCCAGCAGCTCCGGATCATCCGGGCAGTACTTC. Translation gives CASSSGSSGQYF.

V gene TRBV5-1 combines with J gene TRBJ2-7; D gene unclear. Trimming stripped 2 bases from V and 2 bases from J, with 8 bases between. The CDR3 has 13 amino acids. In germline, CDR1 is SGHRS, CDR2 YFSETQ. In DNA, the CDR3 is TGCGCCAGCAGCTTAGCCGATCCCTACGAGCAGTACTTC. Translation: CASSLADPYEQYF. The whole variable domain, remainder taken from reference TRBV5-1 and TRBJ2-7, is KAGVTQTPRYLIKTRGQQVTLSCSPISGHRSVSWYQQTPGQGLQFLFEYFSETQRNKGNFPGRFSGRQFSNSRSEMNVSTLELGDSALYLCASSLADPYEQYFGPGTRLTVT.

CDR3 coding DNA: TGTGCCAGCAGTCCCAGAAACAGGCGTTCCTACAATGAGCAGTTCTTC. Translating gives CASSPRNRRSYNEQFF. The chain employs TRBV27 and TRBJ2-1, with D perhaps matching TRBD1 (5 bases). Looked up from germline, CDR1 is MNHEY and CDR2 is SMNVEV (reference sequence). This CDR3 region has 16 residues. Trimming shortened V by 5 bases and J by 1 base, and 15 bases separated the two germline ends.

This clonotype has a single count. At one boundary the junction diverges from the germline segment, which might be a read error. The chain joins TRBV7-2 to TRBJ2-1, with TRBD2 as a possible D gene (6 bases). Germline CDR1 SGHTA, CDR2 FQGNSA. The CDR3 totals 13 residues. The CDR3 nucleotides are TGTGCCAGCAGCGTAGCGGAGGGTCTAGAGCAGTTCTTC. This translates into CASSVAEGLEQFF.

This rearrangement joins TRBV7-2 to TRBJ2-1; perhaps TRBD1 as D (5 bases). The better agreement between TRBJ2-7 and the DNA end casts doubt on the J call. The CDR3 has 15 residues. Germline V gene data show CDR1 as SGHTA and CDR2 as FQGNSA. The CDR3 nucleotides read TGTGCCAGCAGCTTAGCCAGGGTACCCTACAATGAGCAGTACTTC. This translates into CASSLARVPYNEQYF.

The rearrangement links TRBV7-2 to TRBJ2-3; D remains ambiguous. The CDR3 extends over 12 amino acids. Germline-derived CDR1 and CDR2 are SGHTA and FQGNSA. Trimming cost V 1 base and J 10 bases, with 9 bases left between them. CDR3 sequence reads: CASSLGVESQYF. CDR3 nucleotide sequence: TGTGCCAGCAGCTTAGGGGTCGAATCGCAGTATTTT.

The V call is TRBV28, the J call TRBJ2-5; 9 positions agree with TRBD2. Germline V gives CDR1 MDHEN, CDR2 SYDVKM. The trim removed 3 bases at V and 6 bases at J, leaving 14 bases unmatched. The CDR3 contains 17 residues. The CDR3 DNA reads TGTGCCAGCAGTTTTAAGGGTAGCGGGGGCATCCATAAGACCCAGTACTTC. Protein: CASSFKGSGGIHKTQYF.

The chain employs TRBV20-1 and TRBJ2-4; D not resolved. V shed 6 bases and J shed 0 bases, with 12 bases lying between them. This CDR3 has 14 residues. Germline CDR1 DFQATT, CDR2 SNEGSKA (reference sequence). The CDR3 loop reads CSATYNRAKNIQYF. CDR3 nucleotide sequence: TGCAGTGCCACCTACAATAGAGCCAAAAACATTCAGTACTTC.

The CDR3 loop reads CATGDRNQPQHF. The CDR3 nucleotides read TGTGCCACCGGGGACAGGAATCAGCCCCAGCATTTT. The genes are TRBV24-1 and TRBJ1-5; 8 nucleotides match TRBD1. Germline V CDR1 and CDR2: KGHDR, SFDVKD. The CDR3 runs 12 residues. The J segment lost 4 bases and the V segment lost 9 bases, leaving 1 base of the junction unmatched.

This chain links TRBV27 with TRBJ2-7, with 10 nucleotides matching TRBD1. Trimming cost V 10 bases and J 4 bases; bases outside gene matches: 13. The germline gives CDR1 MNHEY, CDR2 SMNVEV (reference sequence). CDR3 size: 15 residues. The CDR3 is CANSLRDRGPYEQYF. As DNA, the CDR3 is TGTGCCAACAGCCTCCGGGACAGGGGACCGTACGAGCAGTACTTC.